This T cell receptor beta chain was identified during a study of a mutant IDH1 vaccine in newly diagnosed glioma. Background on the study: Vaccination was launched 4-6 weeks after radiotherapy alone, or with temozolomide cycles. Visit V12 was at week 35; visit V13 was at week 47.

On this clone itself: As yet, its antigen is unknown.

Time point denoted: week 35, safety follow-up. Each dose of the vaccine consisted of 300 ug of mutant IDH1 20-mer peptide, with topical imiquimod. The CDR3 covers 10 residues. Germline V CDR1 and CDR2: LNHDA, SQIVND (reference sequence). Trimming shortened V by 4 bases and J by 10 bases, and 7 bases separated the two germline ends. TCRdb keeps only in-frame clones here, not all; method: immunoSEQ multiplex PCR. The data hold about 54,000 clones, with around 85% observed a single time. The receptor was isolated from a man in his forties with glioma. The sequencing used PBMCs, collected from a glioma patient whose treatment included an IDH1 peptide vaccine. V is TRBV19 and J is TRBJ1-1; D is uncertain. CDR3 region: CASSTSTAFF. The CDR3 region has the DNA TGTGCCAGTAGTACCTCAACAGCTTTCTTT.